These 4 T cell receptor beta chains were sequenced from one sample in a study of OX40 agonist ivuxolimab in advanced cancers. The repertoire was sequenced with immunoSEQ multiplex PCR; TCRdb's copy has only in-frame clones and lacks some. This sample has about 80,000 clones, with about 92% found just once. Sequenced material: CD4+ or CD8+ T cells sorted from blood, taken in a trial of the OX40 agonist ivuxolimab. These receptors were collected from an adult with an advanced solid tumor such as melanoma, head and neck, liver or kidney cancer.

The V gene is TRBV5-5, the J gene TRBJ1-2, with 7 positions matching TRBD1. CDR3 size: 13 residues. CDR1 is SGHKS, CDR2 YYEKEE, per germline (reference sequence). Trimming at V came to 5 bases and at J to 4 bases, leaving 5 bases not matched to a gene. The CDR3 protein is CASRPTGSYGYTF. Written as DNA, the CDR3 is TGTGCCAGCAGACCGACAGGGTCCTATGGCTACACCTTC.

V gene TRBV14 combines with J gene TRBJ2-5; D ambiguous. Trimming removed 4 bases at V and 4 bases at J, with 13 bases between. This CDR3 contains 14 residues. Germline V gene sequence: CDR1 SGHDN, CDR2 FVKESK. The CDR3 loop is CASSPTTLRETQYF. CDR3 DNA sequence: TGTGCCAGCAGCCCAACGACCCTTCGAGAGACCCAGTACTTC. Complete variable domain (other parts from reference TRBV14 and TRBJ2-5): EAGVTQFPSHSVIEKGQTVTLRCDPISGHDNLYWYRRVMGKEIKFLLHFVKESKQDESGMPNNRFLAERTGGTYSTLKVQPAELEDSGVYFCASSPTTLRETQYFGPGTRLLVL.

This sequence joins TRBV7-9 and TRBJ1-1; D unclear. Trimming shortened V by 5 bases and J by 1 base, and 11 bases separated the two germline ends. The CDR3 length is 14 residues. Looked up from germline, CDR1 is SEHNR and CDR2 is FQNEAQ (reference sequence). CDR3 coding DNA: TGTGCCAGCAGCACCCTGTCCCGGAACACTGAAGCTTTCTTT. Translation: CASSTLSRNTEAFF. The entire variable domain, with the rest obtained from reference TRBV7-9 and TRBJ1-1, is as follows: DTGVSQNPRHKITKRGQNVTFRCDPISEHNRLYWYRQTLGQGPEFLTYFQNEAQLEKSRLLSDRFSAERPKGSFSTLEIQRTEQGDSAMYLCASSTLSRNTEAFFGQGTRLTVV.

The chain carries TRBV5-6 and TRBJ1-4; D remains unclear. The length of the CDR3 is 14 residues. Germline V CDR1 and CDR2: SGHDT, YYEEEE. V lost 3 bases and J 3 bases, leaving 9 bases between the germline ends. This CDR3 is CASSSGLANEKLFF. The DNA of the CDR3 is TGTGCCAGCAGCTCGGGGTTGGCTAATGAAAAACTGTTTTTT.